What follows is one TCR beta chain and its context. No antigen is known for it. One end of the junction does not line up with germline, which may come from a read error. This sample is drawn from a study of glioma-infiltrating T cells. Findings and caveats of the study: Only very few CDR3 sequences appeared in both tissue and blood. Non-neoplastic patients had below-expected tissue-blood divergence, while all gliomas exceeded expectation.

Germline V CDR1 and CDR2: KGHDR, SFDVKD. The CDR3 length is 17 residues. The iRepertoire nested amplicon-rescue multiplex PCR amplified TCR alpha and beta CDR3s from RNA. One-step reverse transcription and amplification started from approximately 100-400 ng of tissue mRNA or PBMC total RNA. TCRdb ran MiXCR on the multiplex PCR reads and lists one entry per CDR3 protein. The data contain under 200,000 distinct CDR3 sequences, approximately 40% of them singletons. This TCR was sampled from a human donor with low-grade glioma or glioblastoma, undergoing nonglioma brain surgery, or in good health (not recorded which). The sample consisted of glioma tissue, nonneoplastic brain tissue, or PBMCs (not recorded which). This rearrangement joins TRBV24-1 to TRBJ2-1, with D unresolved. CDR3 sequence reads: CGTSDPTPQNSYNEQLF. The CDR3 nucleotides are TGTGGCACCAGTGATCCGACCCCGCAGAACTCCTACAATGAGCAGCTCTTC.